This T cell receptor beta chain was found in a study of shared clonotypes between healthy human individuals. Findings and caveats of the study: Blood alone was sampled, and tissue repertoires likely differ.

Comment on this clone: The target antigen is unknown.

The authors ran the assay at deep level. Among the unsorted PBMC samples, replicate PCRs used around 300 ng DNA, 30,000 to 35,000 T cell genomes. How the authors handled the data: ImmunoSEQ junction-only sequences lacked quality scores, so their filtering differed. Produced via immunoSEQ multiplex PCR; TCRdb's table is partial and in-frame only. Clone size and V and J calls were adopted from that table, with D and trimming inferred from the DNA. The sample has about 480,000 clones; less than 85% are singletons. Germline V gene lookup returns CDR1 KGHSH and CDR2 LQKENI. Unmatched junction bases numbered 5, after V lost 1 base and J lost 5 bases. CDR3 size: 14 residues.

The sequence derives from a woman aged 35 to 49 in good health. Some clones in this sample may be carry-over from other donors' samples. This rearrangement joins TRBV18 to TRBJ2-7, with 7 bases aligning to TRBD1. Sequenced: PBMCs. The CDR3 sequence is CASSPRDSTNEQYF. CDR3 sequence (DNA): TGTGCCAGCTCACCACGGGACAGCACGAACGAGCAGTACTTC. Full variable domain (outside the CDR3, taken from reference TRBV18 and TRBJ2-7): NAGVMQNPRHLVRRRGQEARLRCSPMKGHSHVYWYRQLPEEGLKFMVYLQKENIIDESGMPKERFSAEFPKEGPSILRIQQVVRGDSAAYFCASSPRDSTNEQYFGPGTRLTVT.